This T cell receptor beta chain was identified during a study of regulatory T cells in long-lasting Graves disease. Arm-PCR with iRepertoire HTBI primers amplified the CDR3 regions for these TCR beta libraries. MiXCR, run by TCRdb on the multiplex PCR reads, gives a single entry per CDR3 protein. This table holds 400,000 to 500,000 distinct CDR3 sequences, around a fifth found once. Time point noted: persistent/refractory GD, antithyroid drugs over 5 years with positive TRAb. Extracted PBMC RNA gave rise to the TCR library. Points on this clonotype: A single base separates this from a much larger clone, so it may be a read error. The final CDR3 position lacks the conserved phenylalanine or tryptophan, pointing to a likely read error.

Sequenced here: peripheral blood mononuclear cells (PBMCs), sampled when the disease was refractory, from a patient treated with antithyroid drugs. The sequence derives from a female donor with Graves disease.

In DNA form, the CDR3 reads TGTGCCAGCAGCTTGCTAGCGGATGAACCCTACGAGCAGTACCTC. Amino acids: CASSLLADEPYEQYL. The chain employs TRBV5-6 and TRBJ2-7, with TRBD2 identical over 7 bases. The CDR3 length is 15 residues. Germline CDR1 is SGHDT and CDR2 is YYEEEE. V trimming: 1 base; J trimming: 2 bases; junction bases outside the gene matches: 6.